This T cell receptor (beta chain) emerged from a study of immune evolution from preneoplasia to lung adenocarcinoma. Libraries were prepared by immunoSEQ multiplex PCR; TCRdb keeps only in-frame clonotypes and omits some of them. The sample has about 9,000 clones; approximately 85% are singletons. Overall study findings and caveats: KRAS-mutant nodules had the highest T cell clonality. Later-stage lesions appeared to have more T cells, more diversity, less clonality.

Of note for this clone: The target antigen is unknown.

Sample: FFPE minimally invasive lung adenocarcinoma tissue. The clonotype was recovered from a person aged 70 to 79 with lung adenocarcinoma.

The CDR3 here is CASSARWPNPYEQYF. CDR3 in DNA: TGTGCCAGCAGCGCCCGCTGGCCCAACCCCTACGAGCAGTACTTC. The V and J genes are TRBV5-3 and TRBJ2-7; D is uncertain. Being an ORF, TRBV5-3 has a function that is uncertain. V lost 8 bases, J lost 2 bases, and 20 bases lay in between. The CDR3 is 15 residues long.